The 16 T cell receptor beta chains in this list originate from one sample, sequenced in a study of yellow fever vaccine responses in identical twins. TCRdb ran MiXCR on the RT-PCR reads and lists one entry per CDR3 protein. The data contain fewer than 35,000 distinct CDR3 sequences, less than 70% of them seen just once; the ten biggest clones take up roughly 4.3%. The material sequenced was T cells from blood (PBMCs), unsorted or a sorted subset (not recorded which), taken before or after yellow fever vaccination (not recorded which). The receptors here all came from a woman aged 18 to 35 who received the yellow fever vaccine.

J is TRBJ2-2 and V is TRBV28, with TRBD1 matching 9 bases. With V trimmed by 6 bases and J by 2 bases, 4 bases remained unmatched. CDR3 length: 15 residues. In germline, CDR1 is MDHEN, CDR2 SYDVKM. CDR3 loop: CASRAGQGNTGELFF. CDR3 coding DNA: TGTGCCAGCAGGGCGGGACAGGGAAACACCGGGGAGCTGTTTTTT.

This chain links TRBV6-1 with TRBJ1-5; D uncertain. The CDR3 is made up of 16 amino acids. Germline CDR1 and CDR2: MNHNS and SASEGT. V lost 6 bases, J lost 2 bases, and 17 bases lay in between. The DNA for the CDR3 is TGTGCCAGCAGGCGCGGGCCCCTCCAGGGCAATCAGCCCCAGCATTTT. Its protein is CASRRGPLQGNQPQHF.

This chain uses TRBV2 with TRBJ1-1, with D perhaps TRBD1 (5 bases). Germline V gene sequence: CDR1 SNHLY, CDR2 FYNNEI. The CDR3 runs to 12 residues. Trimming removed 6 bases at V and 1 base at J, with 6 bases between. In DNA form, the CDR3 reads TGTGCCAGCAGAGGGACGAACACTGAAGCTTTCTTT. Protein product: CASRGTNTEAFF.

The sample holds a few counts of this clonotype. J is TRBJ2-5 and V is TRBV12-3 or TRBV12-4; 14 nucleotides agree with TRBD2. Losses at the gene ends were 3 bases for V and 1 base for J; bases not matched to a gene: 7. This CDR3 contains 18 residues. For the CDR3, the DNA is TGTGCCAGCAGTTTGGGACTAGCGGGAGTTGGGGCCCAAGAGACCCAGTACTTC. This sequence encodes CASSLGLAGVGAQETQYF.

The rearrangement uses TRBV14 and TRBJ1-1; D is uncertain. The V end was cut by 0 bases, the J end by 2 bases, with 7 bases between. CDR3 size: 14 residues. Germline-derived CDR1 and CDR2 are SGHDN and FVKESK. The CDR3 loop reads CASSQETLNTEAFF. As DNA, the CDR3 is TGTGCCAGCAGCCAAGAAACCTTAAACACTGAAGCTTTCTTT.

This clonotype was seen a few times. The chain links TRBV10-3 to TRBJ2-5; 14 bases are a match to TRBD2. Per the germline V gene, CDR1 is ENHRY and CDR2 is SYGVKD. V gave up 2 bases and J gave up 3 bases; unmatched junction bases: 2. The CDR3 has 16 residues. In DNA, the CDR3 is TGTGCCATCAGTGAGCCGGGACTAGCGGGAGAAGAGACCCAGTACTTC. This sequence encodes CAISEPGLAGEETQYF.

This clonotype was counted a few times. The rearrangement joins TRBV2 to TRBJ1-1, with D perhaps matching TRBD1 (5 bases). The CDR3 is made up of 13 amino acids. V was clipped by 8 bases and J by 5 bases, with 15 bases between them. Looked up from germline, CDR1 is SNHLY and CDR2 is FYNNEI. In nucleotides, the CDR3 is TGTGCCAGCGTGCTGACGGGGGTTACTGAAGCTTTCTTT. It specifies CASVLTGVTEAFF.

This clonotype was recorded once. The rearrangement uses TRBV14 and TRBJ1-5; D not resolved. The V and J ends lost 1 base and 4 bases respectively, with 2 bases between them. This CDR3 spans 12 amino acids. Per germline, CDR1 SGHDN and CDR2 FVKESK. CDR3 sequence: CASSQGNQPQHF. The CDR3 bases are TGTGCCAGCAGCCAAGGTAATCAGCCCCAGCATTTT. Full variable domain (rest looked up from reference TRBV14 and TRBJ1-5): EAGVTQFPSHSVIEKGQTVTLRCDPISGHDNLYWYRRVMGKEIKFLLHFVKESKQDESGMPNNRFLAERTGGTYSTLKVQPAELEDSGVYFCASSQGNQPQHFGDGTRLSIL.

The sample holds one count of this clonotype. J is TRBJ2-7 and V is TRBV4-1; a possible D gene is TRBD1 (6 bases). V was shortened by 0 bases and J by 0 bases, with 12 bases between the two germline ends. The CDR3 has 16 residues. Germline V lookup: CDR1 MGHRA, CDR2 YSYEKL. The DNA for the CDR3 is TGCGCCAGCAGCCAAGAGGTGGGGGCCTTCTCCTACGAGCAGTACGTC. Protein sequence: CASSQEVGAFSYEQYV.

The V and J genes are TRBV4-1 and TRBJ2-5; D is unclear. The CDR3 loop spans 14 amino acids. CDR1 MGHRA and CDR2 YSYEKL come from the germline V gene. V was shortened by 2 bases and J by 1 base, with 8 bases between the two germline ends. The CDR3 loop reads CASSQKGLQETQYF. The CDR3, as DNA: TGCGCCAGCAGCCAAAAGGGCCTCCAAGAGACCCAGTACTTC.

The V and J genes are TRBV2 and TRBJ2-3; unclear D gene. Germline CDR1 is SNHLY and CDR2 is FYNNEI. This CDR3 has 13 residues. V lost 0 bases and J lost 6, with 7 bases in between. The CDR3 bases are TGTGCCAGCAGTGAAGCAGACTTTGATACGCAGTATTTT. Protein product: CASSEADFDTQYF.

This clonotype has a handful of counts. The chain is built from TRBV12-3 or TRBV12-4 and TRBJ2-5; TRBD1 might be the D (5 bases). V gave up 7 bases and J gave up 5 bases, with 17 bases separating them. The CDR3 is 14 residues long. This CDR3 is CASTRTGPSETQYF. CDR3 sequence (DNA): TGTGCCAGCACTCGAACAGGCCCTTCCGAGACCCAGTACTTC.

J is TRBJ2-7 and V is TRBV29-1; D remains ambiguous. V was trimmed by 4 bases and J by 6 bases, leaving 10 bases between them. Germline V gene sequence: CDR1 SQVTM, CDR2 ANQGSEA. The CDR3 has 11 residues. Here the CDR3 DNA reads TGCAGCGTTGGGGCTCCCCTCGAGCAGTACTTC. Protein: CSVGAPLEQYF.

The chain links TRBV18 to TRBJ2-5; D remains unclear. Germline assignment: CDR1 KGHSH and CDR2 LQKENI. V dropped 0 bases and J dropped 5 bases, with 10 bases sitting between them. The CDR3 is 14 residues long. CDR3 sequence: CASSPPMVQETQYF. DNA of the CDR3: TGTGCCAGCTCACCACCGATGGTCCAGGAGACCCAGTACTTC.

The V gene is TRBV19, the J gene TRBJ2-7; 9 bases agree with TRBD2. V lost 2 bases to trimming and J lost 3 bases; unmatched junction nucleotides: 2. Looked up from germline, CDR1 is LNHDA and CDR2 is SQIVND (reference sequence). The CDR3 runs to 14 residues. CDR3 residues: CASSIRTSVYEQYF. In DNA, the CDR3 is TGTGCCAGTAGTATACGGACTAGCGTCTACGAGCAGTACTTC.

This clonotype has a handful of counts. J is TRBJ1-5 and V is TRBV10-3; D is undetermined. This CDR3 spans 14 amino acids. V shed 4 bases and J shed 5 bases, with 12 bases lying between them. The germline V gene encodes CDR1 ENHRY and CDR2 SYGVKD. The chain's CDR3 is CAISGEGMDQPQHF. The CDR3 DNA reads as TGTGCCATCAGTGGGGAAGGGATGGATCAGCCCCAGCATTTT.